This paragraph reports one T cell receptor (beta chain). The PCR used 52 TRBV and 13 TRBJ primers. The assay was immunoSEQ multiplex PCR, and TCRdb's table has in-frame clones only and misses some. The table includes some 21,000 clones, under 95% detected once. Trimming cost V 5 bases and J 7 bases, with 12 bases left between them. The CDR3 is 13 residues long. Per the germline V gene, CDR1 is SGHAT and CDR2 is FQNNGV. These data belong to a study of regulatory T cells. The chain combines TRBV11-2 with TRBJ2-4, with D tentatively TRBD1 or TRBD2 (5 bases each). The source of this sequence is a child aged 2 to 10 with CD3G deficiency. What was sequenced was CD8+ T cells sorted from blood. The CDR3 region is CASSPGPSNIQYF. The CDR3 DNA is TGTGCCAGCAGCCCGGGACCCTCGAACATTCAGTACTTC.